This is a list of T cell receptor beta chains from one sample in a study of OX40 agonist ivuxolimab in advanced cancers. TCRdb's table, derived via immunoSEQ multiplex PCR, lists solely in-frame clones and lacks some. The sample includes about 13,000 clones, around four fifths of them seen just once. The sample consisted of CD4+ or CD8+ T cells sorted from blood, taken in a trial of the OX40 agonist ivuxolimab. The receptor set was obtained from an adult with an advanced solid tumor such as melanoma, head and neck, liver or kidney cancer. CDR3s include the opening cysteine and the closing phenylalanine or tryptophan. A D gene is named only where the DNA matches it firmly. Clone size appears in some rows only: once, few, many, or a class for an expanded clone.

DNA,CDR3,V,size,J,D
TGCGCCAGCCATGACAGGGAGGTAGTCGGGAACACTGAAGCTTTCTTT,CASHDREVVGNTEAFF,TRBV5-1,.,TRBJ1-1,TRBD1
TGTGCCAGCAGCTTGGACCATCCTGACAGGCTTGCTAACTATGGCTACACCTTC,CASSLDHPDRLANYGYTF,TRBV5-6,.,TRBJ1-2,.
TGTGCCAGCAGCCTAGATGGCCAGTACACTGAAGCTTTCTTT,CASSLDGQYTEAFF,TRBV4-2,.,TRBJ1-1,.
TGTGCCACCAGCAGCCACTTAATGGAATCAGGAACAGATACGCAGTATTTT,CATSSHLMESGTDTQYF,TRBV15,.,TRBJ2-3,.
TGCAGCGTTGACATAGACCCAGGGGGCGGATATGGCTACACCTTC,CSVDIDPGGGYGYTF,TRBV29-1,.,TRBJ1-2,TRBD1
TGCGCCAGCAGCCAAGATGGGAACAGATACAATGAGCAGTTCTTC,CASSQDGNRYNEQFF,TRBV4-3,.,TRBJ2-1,.
TGTGCCAGCAGTTTTGGGGGTGGTCACTCCTACGAGCAGTACTTC,CASSFGGGHSYEQYF,TRBV27,few,TRBJ2-7,.
TGTGCCAGCAGTTTCAAGGGGGCCTATCAGCCCCAGCATTTT,CASSFKGAYQPQHF,TRBV28,once,TRBJ1-5,TRBD1
TGTGCCAGCAGCGGGACTAGCGGGAGCAATGAGCAGTTCTTC,CASSGTSGSNEQFF,TRBV9,.,TRBJ2-1,TRBD2
TGTGCCAGCAGCTTGGACACCCTCTCCTACGAGCAGTACTTC,CASSLDTLSYEQYF,TRBV5-6,.,TRBJ2-7,.
TGTGCCAGCAGCTACGGACTAGCGGGAGCGTCCTACGAGCAGTACTTC,CASSYGLAGASYEQYF,TRBV5-6,.,TRBJ2-7,TRBD2
TGTGCCAGTGGGACGGACAAGCGCTACACCTTC,CASGTDKRYTF,TRBV28,.,TRBJ1-2,.
TGTGCCAGCAGCTTAACCGACCATCAGCCCCAGCATTTT,CASSLTDHQPQHF,TRBV11-2,large,TRBJ1-5,.
TGTGCCAGCAGTGAAGCTTCGACAGGGGTTGGTCAGCCCCAGCATTTT,CASSEASTGVGQPQHF,TRBV6-1,.,TRBJ1-5,TRBD1
TGTGCCAGCAGCTTAGACAGGGGGGATCAGCCCCAGCATTTT,CASSLDRGDQPQHF,TRBV27,few,TRBJ1-5,TRBD1
TGTGCCACGGGGACAGGGGAGACGACTGAAGCTTTCTTT,CATGTGETTEAFF,TRBV11-3,.,TRBJ1-1,TRBD1
TGTGCCAGCAGTTACCCCGGACAGGGGATCTACGAGCAGTACTTC,CASSYPGQGIYEQYF,TRBV6-5,.,TRBJ2-7,TRBD1
TGTGCCAGCAGCAAATGGGTCGGAGGGAAAGAGACCCAGTACTTC,CASSKWVGGKETQYF,TRBV21-1,.,TRBJ2-5,.
TGTGCCAGCAGAGAGGCCTACGAGCAGTACTTC,CASREAYEQYF,TRBV6-5,.,TRBJ2-7,.
TGTGCCAGCACCCACGACAGTCCTAACTATGGCTACACCTTC,CASTHDSPNYGYTF,TRBV5-6,.,TRBJ1-2,.
TGCAGCGTTCTGGTCGGCAGCTCCTACGAGCAGTACTTC,CSVLVGSSYEQYF,TRBV29-1,.,TRBJ2-7,.
TGTGCTAGTGGTTTGGCTCTAGGCGGGGGATACAATGAGCAGTTCTTC,CASGLALGGGYNEQFF,TRBV12-5,.,TRBJ2-1,TRBD2
TGTGCCAGCAGCTTAATGGAGGAAAGCCGTACGGGGTACGAGCAGTACTTC,CASSLMEESRTGYEQYF,TRBV13,.,TRBJ2-7,.
TGTGCCTGGGAGGCGCAGTATTTT,CAWEAQYF,TRBV30,.,TRBJ2-3,.
TGTGCCACCAGCACCCCCACCACAGATACGCAGTATTTT,CATSTPTTDTQYF,TRBV15,.,TRBJ2-3,.
TGTGCCACCAGCAGAGATTGGGCGGACACCATATATTTT,CATSRDWADTIYF,TRBV15,.,TRBJ1-3,.
TGTGCCAGTAGTATAGTGGGAGGGCAGCTAGATCAGCCCCAGCATTTT,CASSIVGGQLDQPQHF,TRBV19,.,TRBJ1-5,.
TGCAGCGTTGAGCTAGCCGGGCCCTACGAGCAGTACTTC,CSVELAGPYEQYF,TRBV29-1,.,TRBJ2-7,.
TGCGCCAGCAGCTTGACAGGACAGGGTTACGAGCAGTACTTC,CASSLTGQGYEQYF,TRBV5-1,.,TRBJ2-7,TRBD1
TGTGCCAGCAGCTCAGGACTAGGCTCCTACGAGCAGTACTTC,CASSSGLGSYEQYF,TRBV5-6,.,TRBJ2-7,TRBD2
TGTGCCAGCAGCCTCGGGGTCAGCGAAGCTTTCTTT,CASSLGVSEAFF,TRBV11-1,.,TRBJ1-1,.
TGTGCCAGCAGCGATGCAATACAGGGGGCCGGAACTGAAGCTTTCTTT,CASSDAIQGAGTEAFF,TRBV9,.,TRBJ1-1,TRBD1
TGTGCCAGCAGGGACGGAGCGGGCGAGCAGTACTTC,CASRDGAGEQYF,TRBV6-1,.,TRBJ2-7,.
TGTGCCAGCAGCCATCACTTGACAGGGAACACCGGGGAGCTGTTTTTT,CASSHHLTGNTGELFF,TRBV5-6,.,TRBJ2-2,.
TGTGCCAGCAGTTTCAGGGACGGCTTGTCGAGGGAGCAGTACTTC,CASSFRDGLSREQYF,TRBV27,.,TRBJ2-7,.
TGTGCCTGGAGGGATTCGGGACTAGCGGGAGTAAATGAGCAGTTCTTC,CAWRDSGLAGVNEQFF,TRBV30,.,TRBJ2-1,TRBD2
TGCGCCAGCAGCCAAGATAGAGGGTCTGGGGCCAACGTCCTGACTTTC,CASSQDRGSGANVLTF,TRBV4-3,.,TRBJ2-6,.
TGTGCCAGCAGCAGGACAGGGGGGCGGCTAGATACGCAGTATTTT,CASSRTGGRLDTQYF,TRBV7-2,.,TRBJ2-3,TRBD1
TGTGCCAGCAGCGTAGTTGACAGGGTAGGGGGCTACACCTTC,CASSVVDRVGGYTF,TRBV9,.,TRBJ1-2,TRBD1
TGTGCCAGCAGCCCCGCGGGACAGGGTGATCAGCCCCAGCATTTT,CASSPAGQGDQPQHF,TRBV27,.,TRBJ1-5,TRBD1
TGCGCCAGCAGCAACTACTACGAGCAGTACTTC,CASSNYYEQYF,TRBV5-1,.,TRBJ2-7,.
TGTGCCAGCAGCTGGTCGGCTGCCAGCGGCTACACCTTC,CASSWSAASGYTF,TRBV5-8,once,TRBJ1-2,.
TGTGCCAGCACCCCTTCGGGTAGCGCCAACTACGAGCAGTACTTC,CASTPSGSANYEQYF,TRBV9,.,TRBJ2-7,.
TGTGCCAGCAGTTTATTGGCCGGGGAGCTGTTTTTT,CASSLLAGELFF,TRBV27,.,TRBJ2-2,.
TGTGCCACCAGCCCCAGGGACAGGGGCAATCAGCCCCAGCATTTT,CATSPRDRGNQPQHF,TRBV15,.,TRBJ1-5,TRBD1